These 30 T cell receptor beta chains came from one sample sequenced in a study of CD8+CD57+ T cells in acquired aplastic anemia. Using genomic DNA as the template, TCR beta VDJ and CDR3 profiling was carried out. TCRdb itself ran the reads through MiXCR, one entry per CDR3 protein. The data show 250,000 to 300,000 distinct CDR3 sequences, 50% to 70% seen once. Input material: sorted CD4+, CD8+, or CD8+CD57+ T cells (not recorded which) from PBMCs. Receptor source: a human donor with severe aplastic anemia or a healthy control (not recorded which).

In this sample, this clonotype turned up a few times. V is TRBV28 and J is TRBJ1-2; D unresolved. Trimming cost V 7 bases and J 4 bases, with 10 bases left between them. The length of the CDR3 is 12 residues. Germline-derived CDR1 and CDR2 are MDHEN and SYDVKM. CDR3 in amino acids: CASTSSTYGYTF. Here the CDR3 DNA reads TGTGCCAGCACCTCATCTACCTATGGCTACACCTTC.

This clonotype was seen at least ten times. This chain connects TRBV12-3 or TRBV12-4 to TRBJ2-7; 7 bases are shared with TRBD1. Trimming cost V 2 bases and J 6 bases; bases outside gene matches: 4. This CDR3 comprises 13 residues. The CDR3 region is CASSLTGVGEQYF. In DNA, the CDR3 is TGTGCCAGCAGTTTAACAGGGGTAGGCGAGCAGTACTTC.

This clonotype was seen repeatedly, ten times or more. The chain uses TRBV9 and TRBJ2-3, with D possibly matching TRBD1 (6 bases). Germline CDR1 reads SGDLS; CDR2 reads YYNGEE. Trimming stripped 5 bases from V and 0 bases from J, with 10 bases between. The CDR3 has 14 residues. The CDR3 here is CASRRTASTDTQYF. CDR3 sequence (DNA): TGTGCCAGCAGGAGGACAGCTAGCACAGATACGCAGTATTTT.

Here the CDR3 reads CASSEGTRHGYTF. The CDR3 DNA reads TGTGCCAGCAGTGAAGGGACCCGACATGGCTACACCTTC. The chain couples TRBV2 to TRBJ1-2; D unresolved. The germline gives CDR1 SNHLY, CDR2 FYNNEI. The V and J ends lost 1 base and 6 bases respectively, with 9 bases between them. This CDR3 is 13 amino acids long. The variable domain in full, completed from reference TRBV2 and TRBJ1-2, reads EPEVTQTPSHQVTQMGQEVILRCVPISNHLYFYWYRQILGQKVEFLVSFYNNEISEKSEIFDDQFSVERPDGSNFTLKIRSTKLEDSAMYFCASSEGTRHGYTFGSGTRLTVV.

V gene TRBV20-1 combines with J gene TRBJ2-1; no clear D. Trimming took off 1 base at V and 2 bases at J, with 15 bases between the two ends. The CDR3 contains 16 residues. Germline values: CDR1 DFQATT, CDR2 SNEGSKA (reference sequence). CDR3 nucleotides: TGCAGTGCTAGAGTACCGGGCGGAAGCACCTACAATGAGCAGTTCTTC. The encoded protein is CSARVPGGSTYNEQFF.

The V gene is TRBV2, the J gene TRBJ1-4; D gene uncertain. Germline V CDR1 and CDR2: SNHLY, FYNNEI. The CDR3 has 10 residues. The V end was cut by 9 bases, the J end by 14 bases, with 13 bases between. The CDR3 loop reads CAREKGKLFF. CDR3 sequence (DNA): TGTGCCAGAGAGAAAGGAAAGCTGTTTTTT.

This clonotype was observed a few times. The chain employs TRBV10-3 and TRBJ1-1, with D maybe TRBD1 (5 bases). This CDR3 has 13 residues. Per the germline V gene, CDR1 is ENHRY and CDR2 is SYGVKD. V was shortened by 6 bases and J by 4 bases, with 12 bases between the two germline ends. The CDR3 region is CAISRVGGTEAFF. The CDR3 nucleotides are TGTGCCATCAGCCGGGTCGGGGGCACTGAAGCTTTCTTT.

This chain uses TRBV7-9 with TRBJ2-5; tentative D call: TRBD2 (5 bases). Trimming cost V 5 bases and J 2 bases, with 21 bases left between them. From germline, CDR1 is SEHNR and CDR2 FQNEAQ (reference sequence). The CDR3 consists of 17 residues. CDR3 in DNA: TGTGCCAGCAGCCTAGGAGGCGGGCCGGCCGTACAAGAGACCCAGTACTTC. Translation gives CASSLGGGPAVQETQYF.

This clonotype was observed many times. This chain links TRBV7-6 with TRBJ2-7; possible D gene TRBD2, 5 bases. The CDR3 extends over 14 amino acids. Germline V CDR1 and CDR2: SGHVS, FNYEAQ. The V end was cut by 2 bases, the J end by 6 bases, with 14 bases between. CDR3 in amino acids: CASSLSGVASEQYF. The CDR3 nucleotides are TGTGCCAGCAGCTTATCCGGGGTAGCGTCCGAGCAGTACTTC.

This clonotype was observed a few times. The chain has TRBV10-3 and TRBJ2-1; no firm D call. The CDR3 spans 11 residues. Germline-derived CDR1 and CDR2 are ENHRY and SYGVKD. With 8 bases removed from V and 4 bases from J, the gap between germline ends came to 6 bases. The CDR3 bases are TGTGCCATCTCCGTTTACAATGAGCAGTTCTTC. Its protein is CAISVYNEQFF.

DNA of the CDR3: TGCAGTGCTAGAGATCCAGGGCAGCGGGTACATTCACCCCTCCACTTT. Translation: CSARDPGQRVHSPLHF. The chain carries TRBV20-1 and TRBJ1-6; a possible D gene is TRBD1 (5 bases). This CDR3 contains 16 residues. Trimming pared 0 bases from V and 8 bases from J, leaving 17 bases between. The germline V gene has CDR1 DFQATT and CDR2 SNEGSKA (reference sequence).

This chain connects TRBV2 to TRBJ1-1, with D hard to call. The germline V and J ends were trimmed by 5 bases and 8 bases, with 15 bases remaining between them. CDR1 and CDR2 (germline): SNHLY, FYNNEI. The CDR3 runs 13 residues. This CDR3 reads CASSYKQLGEAFF. CDR3 in DNA: TGTGCCAGCAGTTATAAACAGCTCGGGGAAGCTTTCTTT.

This clonotype was recorded at least ten times. The rearrangement links TRBV25-1 to TRBJ1-2; no clear D gene. Germline V lookup: CDR1 MGHDK, CDR2 SYGVNS. Trimming pared 4 bases from V and 4 bases from J, leaving 10 bases between. The CDR3 contains 13 residues. This chain's CDR3 is CASSAPMGYGYTF. The CDR3 DNA sequence: TGTGCCAGCAGTGCTCCAATGGGCTATGGCTACACCTTC.

This clonotype was seen a single time. V and J are TRBV2 and TRBJ1-5, with D possibly TRBD1 on 5 matching bases. Trimming removed 8 bases at V and 3 bases at J, with 14 bases between. Germline CDR1 and CDR2: SNHLY and FYNNEI. The CDR3 covers 14 residues. The CDR3 loop reads CASQKAGHNQPQHF. The CDR3 coding sequence is TGTGCCAGCCAAAAGGCAGGGCACAATCAGCCCCAGCATTTT.

The chain has TRBV20-1 and TRBJ2-3; D not certain. Trimming stripped 3 bases from V and 0 bases from J, with 4 bases between. The CDR3 runs 12 residues. Germline lookup yields CDR1 DFQATT and CDR2 SNEGSKA (reference sequence). As DNA, the CDR3 is TGCAGTGCTAGTCCGAGCACAGATACGCAGTATTTT. Protein product: CSASPSTDTQYF.

V is TRBV10-3 and J is TRBJ2-3, with 8 positions matching TRBD2. The CDR3 has 14 residues. The germline V gene encodes CDR1 ENHRY and CDR2 SYGVKD. V dropped 10 bases and J dropped 2; count of bases not matched to a gene: 8. This CDR3 reads CASSKAGVTDTQYF. CDR3 sequence (DNA): TGTGCCAGCAGCAAAGCGGGGGTCACAGATACGCAGTATTTT.

This clonotype has a handful of counts. J is TRBJ2-7 and V is TRBV7-3; TRBD1 agrees at 7 bases. J lost 0 bases, V lost 5 bases, and 4 bases had no gene match. CDR1 and CDR2 from the germline V gene are SGHTA and FQGTGA. The CDR3 totals 14 residues. This chain's CDR3 is CASSGGQISYEQYF. The CDR3 DNA is TGTGCCAGCAGCGGGGGACAGATCTCCTACGAGCAGTACTTC.

The chain has TRBV9 and TRBJ2-1, with D perhaps being TRBD1 or TRBD2 (5 bases each). CDR1 and CDR2 (germline): SGDLS, YYNGEE. V shed 5 bases and J shed 2 bases, with 17 bases lying between them. The length of the CDR3 is 16 residues. This CDR3 reads CASSRGSGLTYNEQFF. The CDR3 DNA is TGTGCCAGCAGTAGGGGCAGCGGACTCACCTACAATGAGCAGTTCTTC.

This sequence joins TRBV7-9 and TRBJ2-2; 7 nucleotides line up with TRBD1. Unmatched junction bases numbered 1, after V lost 1 base and J lost 2 bases. This CDR3 has 15 residues. Germline V CDR1 and CDR2: SEHNR, FQNEAQ (reference sequence). The CDR3 nucleotides are TGTGCCAGCAGCTTAGGGGACAGTAACACCGGGGAGCTGTTTTTT. This sequence encodes CASSLGDSNTGELFF.

This clonotype was recorded many times. J is TRBJ2-3 and V is TRBV7-9; D uncertain. The length of the CDR3 is 14 residues. Between the trimmed V and J ends, which lost 1 base and 4 bases, there was a span of 9 bases. Germline V gives CDR1 SEHNR, CDR2 FQNEAQ (reference sequence). The CDR3 region is CASSLGSRADTQYF. The CDR3 DNA reads as TGTGCCAGCAGCTTAGGTTCCCGGGCAGATACGCAGTATTTT.

This clonotype has a single count. The V and J genes are TRBV7-8 and TRBJ2-2; D not certain. Deletions cut 2 bases from V and 1 base from J, with 8 bases between. From germline, CDR1 is SGHVS and CDR2 FQNEAQ. The CDR3 is made up of 15 amino acids. The CDR3 loop is CASSLYGRNTGELFF. The CDR3 nucleotides read TGTGCCAGCAGCTTATACGGGCGGAACACCGGGGAGCTGTTTTTT.

Concerning this clonotype itself: Compared with germline, one end of the junction differs, possibly owing to a read error. The rearrangement uses TRBV7-9 and TRBJ2-7; a possible D gene is TRBD2 (6 bases). In germline, CDR1 is SEHNR, CDR2 FQNEAQ (reference sequence). The CDR3 is made up of 13 amino acids. As DNA, the CDR3 is TGTGCCAGCAGTTTAGCGGAAACTTACGAGCAGTACTTC. The encoded protein is CASSLAETYEQYF. The full variable domain, completed using reference TRBV7-9 and TRBJ2-7, is DTGVSQNPRHKITKRGQNVTFRCDPISEHNRLYWYRQTLGQGPEFLTYFQNEAQLEKSRLLSDRFSAERPKGSFSTLEIQRTEQGDSAMYLCASSLAETYEQYFGPGTRLTVT.

This clonotype was detected a few times. This may come from a read error, since a much larger clone is one base off. The chain joins TRBV14 to TRBJ2-5, with 7 nucleotides matching TRBD1. V trimming: 5 bases; J trimming: 2 bases; junction bases outside the gene matches: 14. This CDR3 is 17 amino acids long. Germline V lookup: CDR1 SGHDN, CDR2 FVKESK. CDR3 coding DNA: TGTGCCAGCAGCACCCTGGGGCAGGGGGTTTGGCAAGAGACCCAGTACTTC. This gives the protein CASSTLGQGVWQETQYF.

This clonotype came up a few times. The chain carries TRBV3-1 and TRBJ1-1, with D possibly TRBD1 on 5 matching bases. CDR3 length equals 14 residues. V lost 7 bases to trimming and J lost 4 bases, with 16 bases between them. Germline values: CDR1 LGHDT, CDR2 YNNKEL (reference sequence). The CDR3, as DNA: TGTGCCAGCACCCTGGGGCCCCCCCGCACTGAAGCTTTCTTT. Protein: CASTLGPPRTEAFF.

The genes are TRBV18 and TRBJ2-1; 8 bases match TRBD1. V lost 2 bases to trimming and J lost 2 bases; unmatched junction nucleotides: 11. Germline V CDR1 and CDR2: KGHSH, LQKENI. The CDR3 totals 18 residues. CDR3 sequence (DNA): TGTGCCAGCTCACCAGCCCAGTTTGAACAGGGGGCCTACAATGAGCAGTTCTTC. It specifies CASSPAQFEQGAYNEQFF.

The chain carries TRBV12-3 or TRBV12-4 and TRBJ1-1, with no clear D. The ends were cut back, 2 bases at V and 3 bases at J, with 13 bases in the middle. The length of the CDR3 is 15 residues. The CDR3, as DNA: TGTGCCAGCAGTTTAACACATGTTACCTACACTGAAGCTTTCTTT. Residues: CASSLTHVTYTEAFF.

The J gene is TRBJ1-5, the V gene TRBV18; D is perhaps TRBD1 (6 bases). This CDR3 contains 15 residues. The V end was cut by 6 bases, the J end by 5 bases, with 17 bases between. The V gene's germline CDR1 is KGHSH and CDR2 LQKENI. The DNA of the CDR3 is TGTGCCAGCTCCCCCCGGAGCCGGACAGATCAGCCCCAGCATTTT. Translated: CASSPRSRTDQPQHF.

The J gene is TRBJ2-5, the V gene TRBV20-1; maybe TRBD2 (6 bases). The germline V gene has CDR1 DFQATT and CDR2 SNEGSKA (reference sequence). Trimming shortened V by 3 bases and J by 2 bases, and 16 bases separated the two germline ends. The CDR3 runs to 15 residues. Here the CDR3 DNA reads TGCAGTGCTAGCCCCGCGGCTAGCGTTCAAGAGACCCAGTACTTC. Protein sequence: CSASPAASVQETQYF.

The sample holds a few counts of this clonotype. This sequence joins TRBV11-2 and TRBJ2-7, with D hard to call. The CDR3 spans 12 residues. V was cut by 3 bases and J by 5 bases, with 8 bases left in between. CDR1 is SGHAT and CDR2 is FQNNGV in the germline V gene. DNA of the CDR3: TGTGCCAGCAGCTTGGAAGTACACGAGCAGTACTTC. This codes for CASSLEVHEQYF.

The genes are TRBV20-1 and TRBJ2-2, with D tentatively TRBD1 (5 bases). The germline V gene encodes CDR1 DFQATT and CDR2 SNEGSKA (reference sequence). V was cut by 0 bases and J by 4 bases, with 12 bases left in between. This CDR3 spans 15 amino acids. CDR3 protein: CSARDGAKTTGELFF. The CDR3 DNA reads TGCAGTGCTAGAGATGGGGCCAAGACCACCGGGGAGCTGTTTTTT.